The T cell receptor (beta chain) described here comes from a study of blood T cell repertoires in COVID-19. The V end lost 3 bases, the J end lost 1 base, and 18 bases lay between the germline ends. This CDR3 is built from 16 residues. Germline V lookup: CDR1 GTSNPN, CDR2 SVGIG (reference sequence). TCRdb's copy holds only in-frame clones and misses some; the assay was immunoSEQ multiplex PCR. The data contain under 300,000 clones, 70% to 90% of them singletons. The clonotype was recovered from a woman in her twenties or thirties who had recovered from COVID-19. This chain connects TRBV30 to TRBJ1-1; D remains ambiguous. The sequenced material came from PBMCs or T cells enriched from blood (not recorded which). CDR3 region: CAWSAWGVKENTEAFF. The DNA for the CDR3 is TGTGCCTGGAGCGCCTGGGGAGTGAAGGAGAACACTGAAGCTTTCTTT.